This TCR beta chain was found in a study of CXCR3-negative and CXCR3-positive naive CD8 T cells. In regard to this clonotype: Its antigen is unidentified.

TRB cDNA was prepared as libraries by UMI-labeled 5' RACE. TCRdb reprocessed the 5' RACE reads and keeps a single row for each CDR3 protein, giving no DNA. This repertoire includes approximately 40,000 distinct CDR3 sequences. This CDR3 has 13 amino acids. CDR1 MNHEY and CDR2 SVGEGT come from the germline V gene. Findings and limits, study-wide: With respect to TRBV-TRBJ usage, naive CXCR3-negative and CXCR3-positive cells were similar; memory differed.

The sample comprised memory CD8+ T cells from blood. The chain couples TRBV6-2 or TRBV6-3 to TRBJ2-2. This receptor was obtained from a human donor in good health. Some clones in this sample may be carry-over from other donors' samples. The CDR3 here is CASSYEDTGELFF.